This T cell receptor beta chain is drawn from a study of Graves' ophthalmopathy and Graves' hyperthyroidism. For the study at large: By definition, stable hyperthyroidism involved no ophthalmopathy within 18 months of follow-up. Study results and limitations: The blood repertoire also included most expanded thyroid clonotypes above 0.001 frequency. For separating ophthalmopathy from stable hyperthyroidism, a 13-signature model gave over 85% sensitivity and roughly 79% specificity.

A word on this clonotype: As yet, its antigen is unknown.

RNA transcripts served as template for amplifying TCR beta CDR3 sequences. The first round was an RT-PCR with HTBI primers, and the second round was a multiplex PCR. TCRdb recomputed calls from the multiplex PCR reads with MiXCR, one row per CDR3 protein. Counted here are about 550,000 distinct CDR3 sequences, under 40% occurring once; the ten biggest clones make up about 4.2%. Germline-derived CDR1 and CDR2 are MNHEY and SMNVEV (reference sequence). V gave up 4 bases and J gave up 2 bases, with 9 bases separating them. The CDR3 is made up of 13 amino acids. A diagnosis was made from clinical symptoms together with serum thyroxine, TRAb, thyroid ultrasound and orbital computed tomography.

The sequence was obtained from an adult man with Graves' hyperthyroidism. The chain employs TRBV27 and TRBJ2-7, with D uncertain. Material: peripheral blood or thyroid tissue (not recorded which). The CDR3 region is CASSSIKAYEQYF. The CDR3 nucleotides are TGTGCCAGCAGTTCAATAAAAGCCTACGAGCAGTACTTC.